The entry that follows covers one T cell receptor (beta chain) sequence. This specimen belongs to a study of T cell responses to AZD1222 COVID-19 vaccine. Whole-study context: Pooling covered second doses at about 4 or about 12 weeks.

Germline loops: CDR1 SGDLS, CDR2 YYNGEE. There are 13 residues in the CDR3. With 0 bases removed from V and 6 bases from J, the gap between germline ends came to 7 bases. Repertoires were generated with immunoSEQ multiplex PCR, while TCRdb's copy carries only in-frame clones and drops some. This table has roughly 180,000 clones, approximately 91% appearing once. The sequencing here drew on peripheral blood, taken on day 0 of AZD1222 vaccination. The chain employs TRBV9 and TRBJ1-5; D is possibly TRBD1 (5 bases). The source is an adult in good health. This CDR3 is CASSVAGGQPQHF. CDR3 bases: TGTGCCAGCAGCGTAGCGGGGGGTCAGCCCCAGCATTTT. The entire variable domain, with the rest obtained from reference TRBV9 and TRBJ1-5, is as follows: DSGVTQTPKHLITATGQRVTLRCSPRSGDLSVYWYQQSLDQGLQFLIQYYNGEERAKGNILERFSAQQFPDLHSELNLSSLELGDSALYFCASSVAGGQPQHFGDGTRLSIL.